These 27 T cell receptor beta chains originate from one sample sequenced in a study of read filtering for tumor transcriptome and immune sequencing. This library used about 400 ng RNA and molecular barcoded adaptors spanning alpha/delta and beta/gamma chains. TCRdb redid the calling of the reads with MiXCR, one entry per CDR3 protein. The sample carries about 5,200 distinct CDR3 sequences, roughly 20% recorded once. The sample taken for sequencing was a population of CD138-negative cells sorted from bone marrow. The receptors come from a donor aged 40 or older with multiple myeloma.

This chain uses TRBV6-1 with TRBJ2-2, with 13 bases that match TRBD2. Germline-derived CDR1 and CDR2 are MNHNS and SASEGT. The length of the CDR3 is 15 residues. V trimming: 11 bases; J trimming: 4 bases; junction bases outside the gene matches: 7. DNA of the CDR3: TGTGCCGGCATCACTAGCGGGAGGGCCACCGGGGAGCTGTTTTTT. Translated, it gives CAGITSGRATGELFF.

This clonotype was found many times. V is TRBV4-1 and J is TRBJ1-5, with unresolved D. The V end was cut by 0 bases, the J end by 0 bases, with 18 bases between. CDR1 and CDR2 from the germline V gene are MGHRA and YSYEKL. The CDR3 spans 19 residues. The CDR3 loop is CASSQDWVAGGYSNQPQHF. As DNA, the CDR3 is TGCGCCAGCAGCCAAGATTGGGTGGCCGGTGGTTATAGCAATCAGCCCCAGCATTTT.

This clonotype is medium-sized in the sample. V is TRBV20-1 and J is TRBJ1-4; possibly TRBD1 for D (6 bases). This CDR3 spans 13 amino acids. Germline CDR1 is DFQATT and CDR2 is SNEGSKA (reference sequence). V was clipped by 1 base and J by 5 bases, with 8 bases between them. The CDR3 nucleotides read TGCAGTGCTAGAGGGGACATGAATGAAAAACTGTTTTTT. This encodes CSARGDMNEKLFF.

This clonotype is medium-sized. The CDR3: CASSSSPGGGHNYGYTF. The CDR3 coding sequence is TGTGCCAGCAGCTCGTCCCCAGGGGGAGGTCACAACTATGGCTACACCTTC. This chain connects TRBV9 to TRBJ1-2; 7 nucleotides match TRBD1. Germline CDR1 SGDLS, CDR2 YYNGEE. The CDR3 loop spans 17 amino acids. Trimming took 4 bases from V and 2 from J; bases not matched to a gene: 14.

This clonotype was counted at least ten times. A much larger clone differs from this one at a single base, so this may be a read error. DNA of the CDR3: TGTGCCACCAGCTCAACGGGTAATGAAAAACGGTTTTTT. The encoded protein is CATSSTGNEKRFF. V usage is TRBV15 and J usage is TRBJ1-4; D gene ambiguous. Looked up from germline, CDR1 is LNHNV and CDR2 is YYDKDF (reference sequence). The CDR3 is 13 amino acids.

A note on this clonotype: It differs at one base from a far larger clone, so likely a read error. This sequence joins TRBV7-9 and TRBJ2-1; a weak D match, TRBD2 (7 bases). The V end lost 4 bases, the J end lost 0 bases, and 13 bases lay between the germline ends. The germline CDR1 and CDR2 sequences are SEHNR and FQNEAQ (reference sequence). The CDR3 runs 16 residues. As DNA, the CDR3 is TGTGCCAGCAGCTCAGCAGGGGAGGGCTCCTACAATGAGCAGTTCTTC. This gives the protein CASSSAGEGSYNEQFF. Supplemented by reference TRBV7-9 and TRBJ2-1, the full variable domain reads DTGVSQNPRHKITKRGQNVTFRCDPISEHNRLYWYRQTLGQGPEFLTYFQNEAQLEKSRLLSDRFSAERPKGSFSTLEIQRTEQGDSAMYLCASSSAGEGSYNEQFFGPGTRLTVL.

In the case of this clonotype: Only one base separates this from a far larger clonotype, so it likely reflects a read error. The J gene is TRBJ2-3, the V gene TRBV7-8, with unresolved D. The V end was cut by 5 bases, the J end by 1 base, with 4 bases between. The CDR3 extends over 12 amino acids. In germline, CDR1 is SGHVS, CDR2 FQNEAQ. CDR3 sequence reads: CASSPRTDTQYF. Written as DNA, the CDR3 is TGTGCCAGCAGCCCCCGCACAGATACGCAGTATTTT.

This chain joins TRBV9 and TRBJ2-2, with a possible D match to TRBD1 (6 bases). CDR3 length: 16 amino acids. Germline V CDR1 and CDR2: SGDLS, YYNGEE. V dropped 0 bases and J dropped 0 bases, with 9 bases sitting between them. The CDR3 region has the DNA TGTGCCAGCAGCGTAGAGCAGGGGACGAACACCGGGGAGCTGTTTTTT. This translates into CASSVEQGTNTGELFF.

In its sample, this clonotype is medium-sized (0.01 to 0.1%). The J gene is TRBJ2-7, the V gene TRBV27; D is possibly TRBD1 (6 bases). Looked up from germline, CDR1 is MNHEY and CDR2 is SMNVEV (reference sequence). V lost 5 bases and J lost 6, with 17 bases in between. This CDR3 has 14 residues. This CDR3 is CASSPQGGTAEQYF. DNA of the CDR3: TGTGCCAGCAGTCCACAGGGTGGGACGGCCGAGCAGTACTTC.

Judged by abundance, this clonotype is hyperexpanded. The chain combines TRBV11-3 with TRBJ1-1; D is uncertain. The CDR3 extends over 15 amino acids. The germline V gene encodes CDR1 SGHNT and CDR2 YENEEA. The V end was cut by 1 base, the J end by 1 base, with 10 bases between. DNA for the CDR3: TGTGCCAGCAGCTTAGCGTTCCTACCGAACACTGAAGCTTTCTTT. Protein sequence: CASSLAFLPNTEAFF.

Many counts were recorded for this clonotype. The chain links TRBV12-3 or TRBV12-4 to TRBJ2-5; no reliable D call. The CDR3 has 14 residues. Trimming removed 2 bases from V and 2 bases from J, with 9 bases in between. The CDR3 spells CASSLRRQQETQYF. The CDR3 nucleotides read TGTGCCAGCAGTTTAAGGCGGCAGCAAGAGACCCAGTACTTC.

By share of the sample, this clonotype is large (0.1 to 1%). The chain links TRBV27 to TRBJ2-1, with 10 bases lining up with TRBD1. The germline gives CDR1 MNHEY, CDR2 SMNVEV (reference sequence). The CDR3 length is 17 residues. Trimming took 5 bases from V and 5 from J; bases not matched to a gene: 12. CDR3 sequence reads: CASSPWGGDRGHNEQFF. The CDR3 nucleotides read TGTGCCAGCAGTCCCTGGGGTGGGGACAGGGGCCACAATGAGCAGTTCTTC.

The CDR3 region has the DNA TGTGCCAGCAGCGACGACAGGGGCCTACAAGAGACCCAGTACTTC. Its translation is CASSDDRGLQETQYF. The rearrangement links TRBV7-9 to TRBJ2-5; TRBD1 matches at 8 bases. Looked up from germline, CDR1 is SEHNR and CDR2 is FQNEAQ (reference sequence). The CDR3 sequence is 15 residues long. Unmatched junction bases numbered 7, after V lost 5 bases and J lost 2 bases.

This clonotype is medium-sized (0.01 to 0.1%). The gene calls are TRBV5-1 and TRBJ2-5; 7 nucleotides agree with TRBD2. The junction had 6 bases not matched to a gene; V was cut back by 0 bases and J by 4 bases. Germline assignment: CDR1 SGHRS and CDR2 YFSETQ. The CDR3 is 15 residues long. In DNA, the CDR3 is TGCGCCAGCAGCTTGGAAGCTAGCGGATCAGAGACCCAGTACTTC. Its translation: CASSLEASGSETQYF.

This clonotype occurred a few times. V is TRBV20-1 and J is TRBJ2-7; 9 bases are a match to TRBD2. V lost 0 bases, J lost 1 base, and 13 bases stayed unmatched. The CDR3 is made up of 18 amino acids. Germline CDR1 and CDR2: DFQATT and SNEGSKA (reference sequence). The CDR3 loop is CSARDGGPSGRLSYEQYF. The CDR3 region has the DNA TGCAGTGCTAGAGATGGGGGCCCCAGCGGGAGGCTTTCCTACGAGCAGTACTTC.

Concerning this clonotype itself: Since a far larger clone is one base different, this is likely a read error. The V call is TRBV6-5, the J call TRBJ2-2, with 10 bases identical to TRBD2. This CDR3 has 15 amino acids. CDR1 MNHEY and CDR2 SVGAGI come from the germline V gene. The trim removed 6 bases at V and 4 bases at J, leaving 5 bases unmatched. The CDR3 DNA follows: TGTGCCAGCAGCCTCAGGACTAGCGGCACCGGGGAGCTGTTTTTT. It specifies CASSLRTSGTGELFF.

The V and J genes are TRBV12-3 or TRBV12-4 and TRBJ2-1, with TRBD2 matching over 13 bases. Germline trimming cut 5 bases from V and 8 bases from J; bases unmatched to any gene: 9. This CDR3 contains 16 residues. CDR3 loop: CASSASLAGGVHEQFF. The CDR3 DNA sequence: TGTGCCAGCAGTGCTTCACTAGCGGGAGGGGTGCATGAGCAGTTCTTC.

This clonotype is judged medium-sized. The chain links TRBV5-6 to TRBJ2-3; D gene ambiguous. From germline, CDR1 is SGHDT and CDR2 YYEEEE. The CDR3 is 13 amino acids. The V end lost 4 bases, the J end lost 0 bases, and 6 bases lay between the germline ends. The CDR3 bases are TGTGCCAGCAGCCCCGAAAGCACAGATACGCAGTATTTT. This encodes CASSPESTDTQYF.

About this clonotype: This is likely an artifact of a read error, given a far larger clone one base away. The chain links TRBV2 to TRBJ1-1, with D maybe TRBD1 (5 bases). TRBJ1-6 matches the DNA end more closely, so the J call is doubtful. Germline CDR1 reads SNHLY; CDR2 reads FYNNEI. The CDR3 consists of 20 residues. CDR3 sequence reads: CASSDYAGIGEAVYNPPLHF. The DNA of the CDR3 is TGTGCCAGCAGTGATTATGCAGGGATCGGCGAGGCGGTCTATAATCCACCCCTCCACTTT.

By proportion, this clonotype is medium-sized. The CDR3 end shows no conserved phenylalanine or tryptophan, and so a read error is likely. No DNA is shown, since the ends of the CDR3 on it are uncertain; the CDR3 is the one TCRdb lists. This chain joins TRBV6-1 and TRBJ2-7; the D call of TRBD2 is as the table states it, not checked on the DNA. Ends included, the CDR3 has 12 residues. Germline V lookup: CDR1 MNHNS, CDR2 SASEGT. The CDR3 protein is CARLAVLDRPSN.

This clonotype rates as medium-sized. The chain employs TRBV3-1 and TRBJ1-1, with a weak D call TRBD1 (6 bases). CDR3 length equals 15 residues. Trimming shortened V by 7 bases and J by 0 bases, and 15 bases separated the two germline ends. Germline values: CDR1 LGHDT, CDR2 YNNKEL (reference sequence). CDR3 region: CASTPDRRMNTEAFF. In DNA form, the CDR3 reads TGTGCCAGCACTCCCGACAGGCGAATGAACACTGAAGCTTTCTTT.

This clonotype has only a few counts. The CDR3 DNA is TGTGCCATCAGTGAAGGCCGGGCTAGCGGGAGCGATGAGCAGTTCTTC. Encoded protein: CAISEGRASGSDEQFF. The chain links TRBV10-3 to TRBJ2-1; 10 bases agree with TRBD2. Trimming at V came to 3 bases and at J to 8 bases, leaving 10 bases not matched to a gene. The CDR3 runs to 16 residues. The germline gives CDR1 ENHRY, CDR2 SYGVKD.

At least ten counts were recorded for this clonotype. The chain employs TRBV20-1 and TRBJ2-7; D is perhaps TRBD1 (6 bases). The CDR3 loop spans 14 amino acids. V was shortened by 0 bases and J by 3 bases, with 12 bases between the two germline ends. The germline gives CDR1 DFQATT, CDR2 SNEGSKA (reference sequence). The CDR3 here is CSAREDTGSYEQYF. As DNA, the CDR3 is TGCAGTGCTAGAGAAGACACAGGGAGCTACGAGCAGTACTTC.

This clonotype is medium-sized by share. The gene calls are TRBV4-1 and TRBJ2-2, with D unresolved. CDR1 is MGHRA, CDR2 YSYEKL, per germline. This CDR3 contains 17 residues. V was pared by 0 bases and J by 0 bases, with 11 bases between. CDR3 sequence: CASSQDSLRANTGELFF. CDR3 nucleotides: TGCGCCAGCAGCCAAGACAGCCTCCGCGCGAACACCGGGGAGCTGTTTTTT.

This clonotype is termed medium-sized. The V gene is TRBV7-9, the J gene TRBJ1-5; D gene unclear. Looked up from germline, CDR1 is SEHNR and CDR2 is FQNEAQ (reference sequence). CDR3 length: 12 amino acids. V was shortened by 7 bases and J by 6 bases, with 10 bases between the two germline ends. This CDR3 reads CASTAGIQPQHF. In DNA, the CDR3 is TGTGCCAGCACTGCGGGGATTCAGCCCCAGCATTTT.

This clonotype was recorded many times. The chain employs TRBV29-1 and TRBJ2-3, with unresolved D. V lost 6 bases, J lost 3 bases, and 10 bases lay in between. This CDR3 contains 12 residues. Germline CDR1 reads SQVTM; CDR2 reads ANQGSEA. In nucleotides, the CDR3 is TGCAGCGTCCACCTGGCGACAGATACGCAGTATTTT. It yields the protein CSVHLATDTQYF.

This clonotype is deemed medium-sized. The chain links TRBV20-1 to TRBJ1-1, with D maybe TRBD1 (6 bases). V lost 4 bases and J 13 bases, leaving 25 bases between the germline ends. Germline V lookup: CDR1 DFQATT, CDR2 SNEGSKA (reference sequence). The CDR3 contains 14 residues. The DNA for the CDR3 is TGCAGTGCTAAGGGAGCGCGGGACACCCGGGCGTTTTTCTTT. Residues: CSAKGARDTRAFFF.